The 10 T cell receptor beta chains below come from one sample, sequenced in a study of blood T cell repertoires in COVID-19. The assay was immunoSEQ multiplex PCR, and TCRdb's table has in-frame clones only and misses some. This table holds around 170,000 clones, just under 80% found once. The sample was peripheral blood. These receptors all stem from a woman of 80 years or more with acute or convalescent COVID-19.

CDR3 in DNA: TGTGCCTGGAGTGTCCGTTCACCCCTCCACTTT. Protein: CAWSVRSPLHF. This chain uses TRBV30 with TRBJ1-6; the D is unclear. In germline, CDR1 is GTSNPN, CDR2 SVGIG (reference sequence). Trimming removed 0 bases at V and 9 bases at J, with 3 bases between. This CDR3 is 11 amino acids long.

The rearrangement links TRBV2 to TRBJ2-7; a possible D gene is TRBD1 (5 bases). This CDR3 has 14 amino acids. V gave up 4 bases and J gave up 1 base, with 11 bases separating them. Per germline, CDR1 SNHLY and CDR2 FYNNEI. The CDR3 bases are TGTGCCAGCAGTGCCACAGGATGGTCCTACGAGCAGTACTTC. Its translation is CASSATGWSYEQYF.

This rearrangement joins TRBV9 to TRBJ2-7, with a tentative D call TRBD2 (5 bases). The V gene lost 0 bases and the J gene lost 6 bases, with 19 bases spanning the gap. This CDR3 contains 16 residues. The V gene's germline CDR1 is SGDLS and CDR2 YYNGEE. The CDR3 spells CASSVDSSRAIGEQYF. In nucleotides, the CDR3 is TGTGCCAGCAGCGTAGATTCTAGCCGTGCTATCGGCGAGCAGTACTTC.

CDR3 amino acids: CSVAGTGHSYEQYF. CDR3 DNA sequence: TGCAGCGTTGCCGGGACAGGTCACTCCTACGAGCAGTACTTC. This sequence joins TRBV29-1 and TRBJ2-7, with TRBD1 matching 8 bases. CDR1 SQVTM and CDR2 ANQGSEA come from the germline V gene. Trimming removed 4 bases from V and 0 bases from J; junction bases left unmatched: 5. The length of the CDR3 is 14 residues.

In the case of this clone: Additional DNA sequences in this sample encode the identical CDR3. This sequence joins TRBV7-9 and TRBJ1-1; weak D call: TRBD1 (6 bases). V was pared by 3 bases and J by 4 bases, with 9 bases between. The CDR3 contains 13 residues. Germline V lookup: CDR1 SEHNR, CDR2 FQNEAQ (reference sequence). The CDR3 DNA sequence: TGTGCCAGCAGCTTCCAGGGGCGCACTGAAGCTTTCTTT. This gives the protein CASSFQGRTEAFF. The full variable domain, in which reference TRBV7-9 and TRBJ1-1 provide the parts outside the CDR3, is DTGVSQNPRHKITKRGQNVTFRCDPISEHNRLYWYRQTLGQGPEFLTYFQNEAQLEKSRLLSDRFSAERPKGSFSTLEIQRTEQGDSAMYLCASSFQGRTEAFFGQGTRLTVV.

This clone was picked up one time. The chain couples TRBV2 to TRBJ1-2; tentatively, D is TRBD1 (5 bases). Germline-derived CDR1 and CDR2 are SNHLY and FYNNEI. The CDR3 is 13 amino acids. Trimming cost V 9 bases and J 2 bases, with 13 bases left between them. CDR3 DNA: TGTGCCAGAGGGACTTCCTCGAACTATGGCTACACCTTC. Translating it yields CARGTSSNYGYTF.

The chain employs TRBV7-2 and TRBJ1-2, with D tentatively TRBD1 (6 bases). CDR3 length: 18 amino acids. The V gene's germline CDR1 is SGHTA and CDR2 FQGNSA. The V gene lost 5 bases and the J gene lost 1 base, with 23 bases spanning the gap. As DNA, the CDR3 is TGTGCCAGCAGCCCCAACTCTCTCCCCAGGGGAGTTAACTATGGCTACACCTTC. This sequence encodes CASSPNSLPRGVNYGYTF.

V and J are TRBV6-5 and TRBJ1-5, with D unclear. V was cut by 6 bases and J by 3 bases, with 15 bases left in between. Germline lookup yields CDR1 MNHEY and CDR2 SVGAGI. There are 15 residues in the CDR3. The CDR3 here is CASSQLVGDNQPQHF. The CDR3 nucleotides read TGTGCCAGCAGCCAATTGGTCGGGGACAATCAGCCCCAGCATTTT.

The table lists this clone with a few counts. The CDR3 protein is CASSYAGRYEQYF. As DNA, the CDR3 is TGTGCCAGCAGTTACGCAGGGAGGTACGAGCAGTACTTC. The chain is built from TRBV6-2 or TRBV6-3 and TRBJ2-7, with TRBD2 as a possible D gene (6 bases). Germline loops: CDR1 MNHEY, CDR2 SVGEGT. V shed 2 bases and J shed 4 bases, with 9 bases lying between them. This CDR3 is built from 13 residues.

The gene calls are TRBV29-1 and TRBJ1-3, with D unresolved. Germline V gives CDR1 SQVTM, CDR2 ANQGSEA. The length of the CDR3 is 12 residues. V was pared by 5 bases and J by 3 bases, with 8 bases between. The CDR3 DNA reads TGCAGCGTTTCTACCGTTGGAAACACCATATATTTT. The encoded protein is CSVSTVGNTIYF.